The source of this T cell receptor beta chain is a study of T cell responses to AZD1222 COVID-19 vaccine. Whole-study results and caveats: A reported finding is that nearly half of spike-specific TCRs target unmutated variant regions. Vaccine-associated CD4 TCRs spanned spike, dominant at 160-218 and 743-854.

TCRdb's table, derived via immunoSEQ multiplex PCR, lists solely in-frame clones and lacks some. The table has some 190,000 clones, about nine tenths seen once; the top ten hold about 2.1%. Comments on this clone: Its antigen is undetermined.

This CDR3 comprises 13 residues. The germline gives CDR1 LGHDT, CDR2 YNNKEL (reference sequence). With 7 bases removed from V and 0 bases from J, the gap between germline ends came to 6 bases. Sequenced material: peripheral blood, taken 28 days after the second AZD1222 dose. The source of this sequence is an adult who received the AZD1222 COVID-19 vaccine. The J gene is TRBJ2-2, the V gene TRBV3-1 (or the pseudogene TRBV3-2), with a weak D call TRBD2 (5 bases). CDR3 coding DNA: TGTGCCAGCATGAGGGCGAACACCGGGGAGCTGTTTTTT. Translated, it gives CASMRANTGELFF.